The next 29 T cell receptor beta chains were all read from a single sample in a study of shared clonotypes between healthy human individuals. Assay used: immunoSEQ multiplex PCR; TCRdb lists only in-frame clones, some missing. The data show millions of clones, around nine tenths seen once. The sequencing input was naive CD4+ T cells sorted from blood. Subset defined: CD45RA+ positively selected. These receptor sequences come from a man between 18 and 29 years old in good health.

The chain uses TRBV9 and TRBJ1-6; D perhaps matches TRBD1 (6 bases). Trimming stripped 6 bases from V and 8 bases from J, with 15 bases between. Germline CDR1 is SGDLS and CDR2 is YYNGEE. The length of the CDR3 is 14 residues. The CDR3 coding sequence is TGTGCCAGCACACAGGGCCTGGGTGATTCACCCCTCCACTTT. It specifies CASTQGLGDSPLHF. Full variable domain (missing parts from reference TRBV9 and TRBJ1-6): DSGVTQTPKHLITATGQRVTLRCSPRSGDLSVYWYQQSLDQGLQFLIQYYNGEERAKGNILERFSAQQFPDLHSELNLSSLELGDSALYFCASTQGLGDSPLHFGNGTRLTVT.

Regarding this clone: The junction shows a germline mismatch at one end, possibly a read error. CDR3 in DNA: TGTGCCAGCAAGGGGCAGGGGTCCTCCGAGCAGTACTTC. Protein product: CASKGQGSSEQYF. The chain recombines TRBV6-5 with TRBJ2-7, with a tentative D call TRBD1 (6 bases). The V gene's germline CDR1 is MNHEY and CDR2 SVGAGI. The CDR3 has 13 amino acids.

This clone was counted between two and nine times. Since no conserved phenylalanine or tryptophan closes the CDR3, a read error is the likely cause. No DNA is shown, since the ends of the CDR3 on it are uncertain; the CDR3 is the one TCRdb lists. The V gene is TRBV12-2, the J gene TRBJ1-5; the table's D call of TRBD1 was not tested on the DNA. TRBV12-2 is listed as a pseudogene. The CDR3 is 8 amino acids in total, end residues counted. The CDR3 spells CAGKRRGL.

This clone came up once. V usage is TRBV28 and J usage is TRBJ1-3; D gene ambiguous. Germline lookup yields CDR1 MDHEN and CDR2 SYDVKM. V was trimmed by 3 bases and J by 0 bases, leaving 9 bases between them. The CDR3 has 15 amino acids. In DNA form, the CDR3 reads TGTGCCAGCAGTTTTGGGTCGACCTCTGGAAACACCATATATTTT. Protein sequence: CASSFGSTSGNTIYF.

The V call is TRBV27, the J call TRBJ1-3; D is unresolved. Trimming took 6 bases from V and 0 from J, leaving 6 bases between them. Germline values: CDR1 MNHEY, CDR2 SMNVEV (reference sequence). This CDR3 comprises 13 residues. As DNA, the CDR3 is TGTGCCAGCAGACCCTTCTCTGGAAACACCATATATTTT. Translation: CASRPFSGNTIYF.

The CDR3 reads CASSFGQGQETQYF. The CDR3 nucleotides read TGTGCCAGCAGCTTCGGACAGGGCCAAGAGACCCAGTACTTC. The V call is TRBV7-2, the J call TRBJ2-5; 8 bases map to TRBD1. Germline V CDR1 and CDR2: SGHTA, FQGNSA. After removal of 3 bases from V and 1 base from J, the junction contained 1 base not matched to a gene. CDR3 size: 14 residues.

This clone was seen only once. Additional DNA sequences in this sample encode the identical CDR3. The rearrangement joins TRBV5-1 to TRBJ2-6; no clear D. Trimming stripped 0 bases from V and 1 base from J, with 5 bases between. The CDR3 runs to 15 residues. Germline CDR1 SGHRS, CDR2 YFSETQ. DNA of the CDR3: TGCGCCAGCAGCTTGGTGGGATCTGGGGCCAACGTCCTGACTTTC. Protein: CASSLVGSGANVLTF.

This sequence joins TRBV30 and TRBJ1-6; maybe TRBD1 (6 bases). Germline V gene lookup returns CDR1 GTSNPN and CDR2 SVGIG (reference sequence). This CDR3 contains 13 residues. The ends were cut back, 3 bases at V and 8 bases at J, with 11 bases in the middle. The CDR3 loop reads CAWRGAGDSPLHF. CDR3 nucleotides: TGTGCCTGGAGGGGGGCAGGGGATTCACCCCTCCACTTT. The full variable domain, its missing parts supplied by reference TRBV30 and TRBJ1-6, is SQTIHQWPATLVQPVGSPLSLECTVEGTSNPNLYWYRQAAGRGLQLLFYSVGIGQISSEVPQNLSASRPQDRQFILSSKKLLLSDSGFYLCAWRGAGDSPLHFGNGTRLTVT.

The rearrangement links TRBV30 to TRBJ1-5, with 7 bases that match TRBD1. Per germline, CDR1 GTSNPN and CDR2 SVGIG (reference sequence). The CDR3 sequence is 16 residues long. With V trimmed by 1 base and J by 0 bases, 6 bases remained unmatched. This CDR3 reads CAWSARGTVSNQPQHF. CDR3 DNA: TGTGCCTGGAGTGCCCGAGGGACAGTTAGCAATCAGCCCCAGCATTTT.

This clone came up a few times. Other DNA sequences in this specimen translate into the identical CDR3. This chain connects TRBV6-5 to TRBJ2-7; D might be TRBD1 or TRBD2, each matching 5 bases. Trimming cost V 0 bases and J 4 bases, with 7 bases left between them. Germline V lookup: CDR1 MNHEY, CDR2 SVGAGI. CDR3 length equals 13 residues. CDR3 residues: CASSYSRGYEQYF. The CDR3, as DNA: TGTGCCAGCAGTTACTCGAGGGGTTACGAGCAGTACTTC.

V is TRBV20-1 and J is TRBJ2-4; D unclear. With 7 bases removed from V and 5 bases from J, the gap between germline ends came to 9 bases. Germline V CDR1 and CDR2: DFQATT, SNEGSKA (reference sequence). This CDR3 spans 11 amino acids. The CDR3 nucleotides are TGCAGTGTGGGGTTTGAAAACATTCAGTACTTC. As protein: CSVGFENIQYF.

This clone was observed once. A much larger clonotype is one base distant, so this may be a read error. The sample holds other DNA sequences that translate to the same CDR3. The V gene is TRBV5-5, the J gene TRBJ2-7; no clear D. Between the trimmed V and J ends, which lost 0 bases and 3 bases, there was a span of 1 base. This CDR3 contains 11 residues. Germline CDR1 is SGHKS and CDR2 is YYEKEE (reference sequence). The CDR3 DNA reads TGTGCCAGCAGCTTGGACTACGAGCAGTACTTC. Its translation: CASSLDYEQYF. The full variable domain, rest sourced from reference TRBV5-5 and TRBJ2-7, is DAGVTQSPTHLIKTRGQQVTLRCSPISGHKSVSWYQQVLGQGPQFIFQYYEKEERGRGNFPDRFSARQFPNYSSELNVNALLLGDSALYLCASSLDYEQYFGPGTRLTVT.

The CDR3: CASSITQGFTGELFF. For the CDR3, the DNA is TGTGCCAGTAGTATCACACAGGGGTTCACCGGGGAGCTGTTTTTT. The chain joins TRBV19 to TRBJ2-2, with TRBD1 matching 7 bases. The V gene's germline CDR1 is LNHDA and CDR2 SQIVND (reference sequence). With 3 bases clipped from V and 4 bases from J, the junction kept 5 bases outside the gene matches. The CDR3 is 15 residues long.

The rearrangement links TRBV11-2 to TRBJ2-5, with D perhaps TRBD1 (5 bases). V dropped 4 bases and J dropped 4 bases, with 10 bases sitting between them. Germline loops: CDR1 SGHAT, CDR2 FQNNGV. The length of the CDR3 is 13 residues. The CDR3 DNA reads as TGTGCCAGCAGCTCCGCTAGGGGAGAGACCCAGTACTTC. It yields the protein CASSSARGETQYF.

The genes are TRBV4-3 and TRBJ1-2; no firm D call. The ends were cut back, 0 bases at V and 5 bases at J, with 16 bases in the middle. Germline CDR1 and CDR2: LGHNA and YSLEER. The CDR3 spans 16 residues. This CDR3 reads CASSQDWWGQAYGYTF. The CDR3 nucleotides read TGCGCCAGCAGCCAAGATTGGTGGGGTCAGGCGTATGGCTACACCTTC.

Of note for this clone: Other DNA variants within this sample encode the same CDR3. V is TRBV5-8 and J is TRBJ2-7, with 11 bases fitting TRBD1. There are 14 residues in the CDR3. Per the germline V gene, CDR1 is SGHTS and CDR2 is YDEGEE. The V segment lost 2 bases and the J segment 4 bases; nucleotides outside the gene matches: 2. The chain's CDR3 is CASSLGQGAYEQYF. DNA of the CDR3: TGTGCCAGCAGCTTAGGACAGGGGGCGTACGAGCAGTACTTC.

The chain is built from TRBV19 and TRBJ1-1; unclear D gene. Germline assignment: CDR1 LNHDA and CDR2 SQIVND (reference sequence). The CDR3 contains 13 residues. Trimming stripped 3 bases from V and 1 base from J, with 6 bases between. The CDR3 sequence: CASSMTRNTEAFF. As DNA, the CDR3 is TGTGCCAGTAGTATGACCAGGAACACTGAAGCTTTCTTT.

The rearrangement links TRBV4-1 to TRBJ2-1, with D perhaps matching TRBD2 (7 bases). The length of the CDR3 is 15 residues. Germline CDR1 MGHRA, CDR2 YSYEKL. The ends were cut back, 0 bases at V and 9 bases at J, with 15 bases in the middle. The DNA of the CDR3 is TGCGCCAGCAGCCAAGACTGGGCGGGGGCCAGTGAGCAGTTCTTC. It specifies CASSQDWAGASEQFF.

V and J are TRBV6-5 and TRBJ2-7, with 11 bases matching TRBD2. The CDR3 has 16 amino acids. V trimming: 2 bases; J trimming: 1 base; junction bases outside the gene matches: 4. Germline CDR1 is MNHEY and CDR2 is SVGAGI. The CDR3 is CASSYVGTSGSYEQYF. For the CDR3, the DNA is TGTGCCAGCAGTTACGTGGGGACTAGCGGTTCCTACGAGCAGTACTTC.

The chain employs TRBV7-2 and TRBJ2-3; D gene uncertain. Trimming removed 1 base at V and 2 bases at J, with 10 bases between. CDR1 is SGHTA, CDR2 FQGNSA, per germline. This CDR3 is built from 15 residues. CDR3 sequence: CASSLVVLDTDTQYF. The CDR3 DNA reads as TGTGCCAGCAGCTTAGTTGTCCTCGACACAGATACGCAGTATTTT.

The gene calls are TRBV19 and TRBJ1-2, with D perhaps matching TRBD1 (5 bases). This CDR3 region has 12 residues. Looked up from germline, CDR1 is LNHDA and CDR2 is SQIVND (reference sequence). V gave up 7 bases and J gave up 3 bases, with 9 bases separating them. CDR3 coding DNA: TGTGCCAGTACCCGGGACCACTATGGCTACACCTTC. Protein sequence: CASTRDHYGYTF. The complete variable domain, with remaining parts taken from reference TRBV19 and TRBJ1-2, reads DGGITQSPKYLFRKEGQNVTLSCEQNLNHDAMYWYRQDPGQGLRLIYYSQIVNDFQKGDIAEGYSVSREKKESFPLTVTSAQKNPTAFYLCASTRDHYGYTFGSGTRLTVV.

CDR3 coding DNA: TGTGCCAGCAGCTTAGACGGCGGGCCCCCCACAGATACGCAGTATTTT. Translated: CASSLDGGPPTDTQYF. The chain links TRBV7-2 to TRBJ2-3; perhaps TRBD2 as D (5 bases). Per germline, CDR1 SGHTA and CDR2 FQGNSA. The V end was cut by 1 base, the J end by 2 bases, with 13 bases between. The CDR3 loop spans 16 amino acids.

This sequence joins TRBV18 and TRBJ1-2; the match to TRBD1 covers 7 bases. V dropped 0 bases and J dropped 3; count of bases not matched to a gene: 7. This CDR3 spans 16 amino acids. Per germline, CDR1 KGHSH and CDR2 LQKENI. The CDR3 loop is CASSPPFRGDYYGYTF. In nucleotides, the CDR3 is TGTGCCAGCTCACCACCTTTCAGGGGGGACTACTATGGCTACACCTTC.

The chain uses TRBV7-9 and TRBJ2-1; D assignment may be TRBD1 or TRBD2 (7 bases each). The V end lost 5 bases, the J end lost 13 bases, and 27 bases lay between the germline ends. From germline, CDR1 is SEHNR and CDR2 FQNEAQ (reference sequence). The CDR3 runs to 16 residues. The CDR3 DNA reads TGTGCCAGCAGCCACAGGGGAGGATTGCTACTAGCGCCACAGTTCTTC. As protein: CASSHRGGLLLAPQFF.

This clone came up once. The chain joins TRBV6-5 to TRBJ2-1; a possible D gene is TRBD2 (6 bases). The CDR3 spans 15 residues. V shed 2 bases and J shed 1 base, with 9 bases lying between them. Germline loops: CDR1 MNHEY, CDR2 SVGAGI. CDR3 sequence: CASSYMAGSYNEQFF. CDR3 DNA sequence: TGTGCCAGCAGTTACATGGCGGGATCCTACAATGAGCAGTTCTTC.

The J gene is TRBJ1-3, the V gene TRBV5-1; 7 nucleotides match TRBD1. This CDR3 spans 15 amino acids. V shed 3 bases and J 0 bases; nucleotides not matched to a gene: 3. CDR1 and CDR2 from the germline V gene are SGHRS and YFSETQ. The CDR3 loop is CASSSGQNSGNTIYF. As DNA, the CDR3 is TGCGCCAGCAGCTCGGGACAGAACTCTGGAAACACCATATATTTT.

The CDR3 loop reads CASSLFPGGLNRANYGYTF. CDR3 nucleotides: TGTGCCAGCAGCTTGTTCCCAGGGGGCTTGAATAGGGCTAACTATGGCTACACCTTC. The chain has TRBV5-4 and TRBJ1-2; 8 bases map to TRBD1. The CDR3 has 19 amino acids. In germline, CDR1 is SGHNT, CDR2 YYREEE (reference sequence). V trimming: 1 base; J trimming: 0 bases; junction bases outside the gene matches: 14. The whole variable domain, filled in from reference TRBV5-4 and TRBJ1-2, reads ETGVTQSPTHLIKTRGQQVTLRCSSQSGHNTVSWYQQALGQGPQFIFQYYREEENGRGNFPPRFSGLQFPNYSSELNVNALELDDSALYLCASSLFPGGLNRANYGYTFGSGTRLTVV.

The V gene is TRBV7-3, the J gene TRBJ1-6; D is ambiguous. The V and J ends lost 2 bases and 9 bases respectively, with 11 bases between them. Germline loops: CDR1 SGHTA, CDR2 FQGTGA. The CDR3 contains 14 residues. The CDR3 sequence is CASSLGLSGSPLHF. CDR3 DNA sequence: TGTGCCAGCAGCTTAGGTCTTTCGGGTTCACCCCTCCACTTT.

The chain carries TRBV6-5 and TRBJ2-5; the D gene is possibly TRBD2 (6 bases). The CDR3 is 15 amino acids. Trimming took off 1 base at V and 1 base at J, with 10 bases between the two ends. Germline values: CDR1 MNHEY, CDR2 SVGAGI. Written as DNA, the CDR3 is TGTGCCAGCAGTTACTGGGCGGGGAGCCAAGAGACCCAGTACTTC. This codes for CASSYWAGSQETQYF.